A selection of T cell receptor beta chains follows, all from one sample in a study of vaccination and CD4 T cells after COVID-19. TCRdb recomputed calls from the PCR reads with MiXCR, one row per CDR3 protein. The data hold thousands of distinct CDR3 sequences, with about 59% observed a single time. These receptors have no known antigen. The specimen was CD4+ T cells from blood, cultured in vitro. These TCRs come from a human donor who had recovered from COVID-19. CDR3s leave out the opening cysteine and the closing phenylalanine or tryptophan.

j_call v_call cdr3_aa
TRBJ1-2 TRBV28 ANENRESYGYT
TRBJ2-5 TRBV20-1 SAGGKETQY
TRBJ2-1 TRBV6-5 ASSLADRTSKNEQF
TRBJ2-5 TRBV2 ASKLAEETQY
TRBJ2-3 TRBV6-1 ASSRRGDTQY
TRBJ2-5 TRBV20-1 SARVLAGVKTQY
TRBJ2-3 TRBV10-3 AISELRGARTDTQY
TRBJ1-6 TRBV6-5 ASRYREGNSPLH
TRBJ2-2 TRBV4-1 ASSPGLAGVGRPNTGELF
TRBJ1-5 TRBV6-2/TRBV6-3 ASSYVDRNQPQH
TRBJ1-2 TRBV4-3 ASSQVGYNYGYT
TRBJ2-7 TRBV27 ASSPTRVTGVEQY
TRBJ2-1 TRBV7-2 ASSEGLAGANEQF
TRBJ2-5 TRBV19 ASSELAGGGRETQY
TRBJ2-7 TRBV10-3 AISTDRDEQY
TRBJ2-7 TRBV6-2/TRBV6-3 ASSIQDSVYEQY
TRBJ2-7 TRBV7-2 ASSLVLAGGREQY
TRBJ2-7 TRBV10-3 AISVDRGRASGSYEQY
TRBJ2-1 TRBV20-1 SAPKDTLGAHSNEQF
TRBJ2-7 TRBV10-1 ASSFESGREQY
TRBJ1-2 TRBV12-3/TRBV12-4 ASSLEGQGYGYT
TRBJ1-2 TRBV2 ASSSTGLRYGYT
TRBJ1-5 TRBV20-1 SASGGGLQSYQPQH
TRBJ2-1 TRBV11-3 ASSQKRGGPYNEQF
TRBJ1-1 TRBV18 ASSPGLNTEAF
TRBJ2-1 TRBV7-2 ASLAGGSYNEQF
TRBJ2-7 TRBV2 ASSDVGSYEQY
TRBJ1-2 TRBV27 ASSAYRGGYT
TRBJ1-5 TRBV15 ATSRDLGISNQPQH
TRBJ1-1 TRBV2 ASSERGDMNTEAF
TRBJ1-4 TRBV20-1 SASGTGYEKLF